These 10 T cell receptor beta chains were sequenced from one sample in a study of OX40 agonist ivuxolimab in advanced cancers. The library was generated by the immunoSEQ multiplex PCR assay. The clones in this table, taken by TCRdb from immuneACCESS, are in-frame only. Not every clone is retained; where verified, under half of the shortfall comes from an unresolved V gene, and the cause of the rest is unknown. This sample lists fewer than 95,000 clones; roughly 85% were detected once. The top ten clonotypes cover approximately 0.61% of the sample. This specimen consisted of CD4+ or CD8+ T cells sorted from blood, obtained in a trial of the OX40 agonist ivuxolimab. The receptors come from an adult with an advanced solid tumor such as melanoma, head and neck, liver or kidney cancer.

The chain links TRBV10-3 to TRBJ2-7; TRBD1 is a possible D gene (5 bases). The CDR3 loop spans 15 amino acids. Trimming removed 0 bases at V and 4 bases at J, with 13 bases between. Germline V gene data show CDR1 as ENHRY and CDR2 as SYGVKD. Here the CDR3 reads CAISESQGTEYEQYF. The CDR3 coding sequence is TGTGCCATCAGTGAGTCTCAGGGTACGGAGTACGAGCAGTACTTC.

Comments on this clone: Mismatch with germline at one junction end may stem from a read error. The chain joins TRBV7-6 to TRBJ2-7; unclear D gene. Germline loops: CDR1 SGHVS, CDR2 FNYEAQ. The CDR3 has 17 residues. The CDR3, as DNA: TGTGCCAGCAGCTTATACCCCCGACCCGATGGGTCCTCCGAGCAGTACTTC. Translated, it gives CASSLYPRPDGSSEQYF.

V is TRBV7-2 and J is TRBJ2-7; D remains unclear. The CDR3 has 11 residues. V lost 1 base to trimming and J lost 9 bases, with 7 bases between them. Germline values: CDR1 SGHTA, CDR2 FQGNSA. Here the CDR3 reads CASSLGPRQYF. The CDR3 coding sequence is TGTGCCAGCAGCTTAGGACCCCGGCAGTACTTC. The full variable domain, completed using reference TRBV7-2 and TRBJ2-7, is GAGVSQSPSNKVTEKGKDVELRCDPISGHTALYWYRQSLGQGLEFLIYFQGNSAPDKSGLPSDRFSAERTGGSVSTLTIQRTQQEDSAVYLCASSLGPRQYFGPGTRLTVT.

The chain carries TRBV7-2 and TRBJ2-1; 7 bases match TRBD1. With 4 bases clipped from V and 5 bases from J, the junction kept 8 bases outside the gene matches. The CDR3 runs 15 residues. The germline V gene encodes CDR1 SGHTA and CDR2 FQGNSA. The CDR3 is CASSSRDRFNNEQFF. The DNA of the CDR3 is TGTGCCAGCAGCTCCAGGGACAGATTCAACAATGAGCAGTTCTTC.

This clone occurred once. This chain links TRBV7-3 with TRBJ1-2; 8 bases map to TRBD1. Germline V gene sequence: CDR1 SGHTA, CDR2 FQGTGA. V trimming: 1 base; J trimming: 8 bases; junction bases outside the gene matches: 6. The CDR3 extends over 14 amino acids. The CDR3 loop is CASSLNGQGYGYTF. The DNA for the CDR3 is TGTGCCAGCAGCTTAAACGGACAGGGCTACGGCTACACCTTC.

V is TRBV6-5 and J is TRBJ2-2; D gene ambiguous. The germline gives CDR1 MNHEY, CDR2 SVGAGI. V was shortened by 0 bases and J by 7 bases, with 15 bases between the two germline ends. The CDR3 has 16 amino acids. CDR3 sequence reads: CASSYSRIGLGGELFF. The CDR3 nucleotides read TGTGCCAGCAGTTACTCGAGAATTGGCTTAGGCGGGGAGCTGTTTTTT.

This clone came up a few times. The gene calls are TRBV29-1 and TRBJ2-3; D unresolved. V dropped 1 base and J dropped 4 bases, with 6 bases sitting between them. This CDR3 has 12 residues. The germline V gene has CDR1 SQVTM and CDR2 ANQGSEA. The CDR3 DNA follows: TGCAGCGTTGAAGTGGTAGCAGATACGCAGTATTTT. Translation gives CSVEVVADTQYF.

The J gene is TRBJ2-1, the V gene TRBV9; 13 bases agree with TRBD2. The CDR3 is 18 amino acids. V was pared by 0 bases and J by 10 bases, with 13 bases of the junction left unmatched. Germline assignment: CDR1 SGDLS and CDR2 YYNGEE. Here the CDR3 reads CASSVAYEGLAGNWEQFF. The CDR3 region has the DNA TGTGCCAGCAGCGTAGCTTACGAGGGACTAGCGGGGAATTGGGAGCAGTTCTTC.

This chain links TRBV30 with TRBJ1-4; D is uncertain. CDR1 and CDR2 from the germline V gene are GTSNPN and SVGIG (reference sequence). V dropped 0 bases and J dropped 8 bases, with 13 bases sitting between them. The CDR3 is 14 residues long. The CDR3 region is CAWSVHPGGEKLFF. CDR3 in DNA: TGTGCCTGGAGTGTACATCCCGGAGGGGAAAAACTGTTTTTT.

Concerning this clone itself: This sample also contains other DNA sequences that code for the same CDR3. V gene TRBV18 combines with J gene TRBJ2-5, with no clear D. CDR3 length equals 12 residues. Trimming removed 2 bases at V and 5 bases at J, with 6 bases between. CDR1 is KGHSH, CDR2 LQKENI, per germline. DNA for the CDR3: TGTGCCAGCTCACCAATTCGGGAGACCCAGTACTTC. Translating gives CASSPIRETQYF.